The T cell receptor (beta chain) under discussion was sequenced for a study of molecular identifiers for immune sequencing clone quantification. Whole-study results and caveats: Clones above 20 RNA copies contained over 98% of effector molecules but under 1% of naive ones.

Construction of naive CD8 libraries employed about 19,000 to 1,100,000 sorted cells together with 10%, 30% or 50% RNA. Listed TCR primers and previously described methods were used for bulk TCR libraries. TCRdb reprocessed the PCR reads with MiXCR, giving one entry per CDR3 protein. Of some 650,000 distinct CDR3 sequences detected, roughly 21% appear once; the ten largest clones hold around 0.9%. Trimming removed 4 bases at V and 4 bases at J, with 17 bases between. The CDR3 consists of 16 residues. Germline-derived CDR1 and CDR2 are MNHNS and SASEGT. This clonotype was observed a few times. Its antigen is unidentified.

The clonotype originates from a human donor in good health. Some libraries in this study had Jurkat cell RNA spiked in. The chain combines TRBV6-1 with TRBJ2-1; D remains unclear. Sequenced: naive CD8+ T cells from blood, with Jurkat cell RNA spiked in. Indicated subset: FACS-sorted CD8+CD4-CCR7+CD45RA+ naive T cells. CDR3 protein: CASSAPGFGEYNEQFF. CDR3 coding DNA: TGTGCCAGCAGTGCGCCGGGTTTTGGGGAATACAATGAGCAGTTCTTC.